This T cell receptor (beta chain) was retrieved from a study of cytomegalovirus exposure and HLA in healthy donors. 60 Vbeta and 13 Jbeta primers were used in PCR. Measured with immunoSEQ multiplex PCR; TCRdb has only the in-frame clones, and not every one. The sample contains fewer than 80,000 clones, 76% of which appear only once. A single count supports this clone. The antigen is not known. Study-level findings and limits: Upon later analysis, TCR association rates were observed to vary by HLA locus, being highest for DRB1 and lowest for HLA-C.

The germline V and J ends were trimmed by 4 bases and 2 bases, with 11 bases remaining between them. The CDR3 spans 13 residues. The germline CDR1 and CDR2 sequences are SQVTM and ANQGSEA. V usage is TRBV29-1 and J usage is TRBJ1-1; D might be TRBD1 (5 bases). The sequence was obtained from a man younger than 35 in good health and CMV-seronegative. The sample comprised PBMCs. CDR3 DNA: TGCAGCGTTGCCGTGGGACTAAACACTGAAGCTTTCTTT. This sequence encodes CSVAVGLNTEAFF.